This T cell receptor (beta chain) was observed in a study of long-term antiretroviral therapy in people with HIV. Findings and caveats of the study: Specimens of blood were obtained during 2004 to 2017, possibly under older ART regimens. Across all time points, the repertoire was dominated by clones that expanded before ART.

The trim removed 6 bases at V and 2 bases at J, leaving 9 bases unmatched. Germline V gene data show CDR1 as SNHLY and CDR2 as FYNNEI. This CDR3 is built from 15 residues. Sequencing relied on immunoSEQ assay v3.0, run at survey level. The protocol was immunoSEQ multiplex PCR, while the TCRdb copy is restricted to in-frame clones and leaves out a portion. The repertoire holds about 21,000 clones, with roughly 79% as singletons. About this clone: Its antigen is not known.

This material consisted of unsorted PBMCs, taken 0.1 years before starting antiretroviral therapy. This clonotype was sampled from a middle-aged man with HIV. The chain links TRBV2 to TRBJ2-5; 7 bases agree with TRBD2. The CDR3 DNA is TGTGCCAGCAGCCCAGCGGGACTTTTGCAAGAGACCCAGTACTTC. It yields the protein CASSPAGLLQETQYF.